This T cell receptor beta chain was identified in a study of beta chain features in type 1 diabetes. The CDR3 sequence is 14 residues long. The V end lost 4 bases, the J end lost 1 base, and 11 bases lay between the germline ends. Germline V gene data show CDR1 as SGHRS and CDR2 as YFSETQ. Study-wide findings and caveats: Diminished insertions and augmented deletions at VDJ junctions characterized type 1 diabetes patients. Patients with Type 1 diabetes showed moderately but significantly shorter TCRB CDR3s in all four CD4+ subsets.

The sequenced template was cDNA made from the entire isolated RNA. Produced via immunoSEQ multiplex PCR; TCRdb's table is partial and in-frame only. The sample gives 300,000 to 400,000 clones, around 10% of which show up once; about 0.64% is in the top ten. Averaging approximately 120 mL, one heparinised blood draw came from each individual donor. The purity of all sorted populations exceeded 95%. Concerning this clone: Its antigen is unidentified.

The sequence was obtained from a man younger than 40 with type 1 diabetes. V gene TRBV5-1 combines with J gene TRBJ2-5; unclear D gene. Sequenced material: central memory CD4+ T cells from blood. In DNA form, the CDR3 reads TGCGCCAGCAGCCACCCCGGATCCCAAGAGACCCAGTACTTC. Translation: CASSHPGSQETQYF.